The 3 T cell receptor beta chains in this list originate from one sample, sequenced in a study of blood T cell repertoires in COVID-19. The protocol was immunoSEQ multiplex PCR, while the TCRdb copy is restricted to in-frame clones and leaves out a portion. The table shows tens of thousands of clones, with 87% occurring only once. Material: peripheral blood. All receptors come from a woman aged 50 to 60 with acute or convalescent COVID-19.

The gene calls are TRBV4-1 and TRBJ2-7, with a possible D match to TRBD1 (5 bases). The CDR3 is made up of 15 amino acids. Between the trimmed V and J ends, which lost 1 base and 3 bases, there was a span of 13 bases. The germline V gene encodes CDR1 MGHRA and CDR2 YSYEKL. Here the CDR3 DNA reads TGCGCCAGCAGCCAAGGCACAGGCCTAAACTACGAGCAGTACTTC. Protein product: CASSQGTGLNYEQYF.

The V gene is TRBV7-9, the J gene TRBJ2-7; D call uncertain. This CDR3 is 13 amino acids long. V shed 1 base and J shed 4 bases, with 8 bases lying between them. Germline lookup yields CDR1 SEHNR and CDR2 FQNEAQ (reference sequence). The CDR3 here is CASSLGTGYEQYF. CDR3 DNA sequence: TGTGCCAGCAGCTTAGGTACTGGTTACGAGCAGTACTTC. The variable domain in full, with the rest retrieved from reference TRBV7-9 and TRBJ2-7, is DTGVSQNPRHKITKRGQNVTFRCDPISEHNRLYWYRQTLGQGPEFLTYFQNEAQLEKSRLLSDRFSAERPKGSFSTLEIQRTEQGDSAMYLCASSLGTGYEQYFGPGTRLTVT.

This chain joins TRBV5-6 and TRBJ1-2, with D maybe TRBD1 (5 bases). CDR3 length: 15 residues. V lost 0 bases and J lost 5, with 14 bases in between. The germline CDR1 and CDR2 sequences are SGHDT and YYEEEE. CDR3 region: CASSLGVGRKYGYTF. The DNA of the CDR3 is TGTGCCAGCAGCTTGGGCGTGGGGCGGAAGTATGGCTACACCTTC.